The 28 T cell receptor beta chains below come from one sample, sequenced in a study of tissue T cells after allogeneic stem cell transplantation. The time point was: mouse harvest day 7 after allogeneic transplant. Mouse grafts combined 10^7 T-cell-depleted bone marrow cells with 10^6 splenic CD5+ T cells. Sequencing used immunoSEQ multiplex PCR; TCRdb keeps in-frame clones, though not all of them. Among about 9,000 clones listed, 45% to 50% were seen once. The sample was gut tissue. These receptors were taken from a female BALB/c mouse given C57BL/6 T cells with graft-versus-host disease after an allogeneic hematopoietic cell transplant.

On this clone itself: Mouse germline and gene names are used. The read is 1 residue too short to cover the CDR3 end, so that end is filled in from the germline J gene. The genes are TRBV26 and TRBJ2-4; TRBD2 agrees at 8 bases. This CDR3 contains 15 residues. Germline V gene data show CDR1 as KGHPV and CDR2 as FQNQEV (reference sequence). The trim removed 4 bases at V and 4 bases at J, leaving 7 bases unmatched. The covered CDR3 bases are TGTGCCAGCAGTCGACTGGGGTCGGGGAAAAACACCTTGTAC. It encodes CASSRLGSGKNTLY. In full, the CDR3 is CASSRLGSGKNTLYF.

This clone is medium-sized in the sample. Gene and germline names: mouse. The DNA ends 1 residue before the CDR3 does, and the rest of the CDR3 is filled in from the germline J gene. This chain joins TRBV13-2 and TRBJ2-1; D is ambiguous. From germline, CDR1 is NNHNN and CDR2 SYGAGS (reference sequence). This CDR3 is 13 amino acids long. V lost 1 base to trimming and J lost 1 base, with 3 bases between them. The part of the CDR3 DNA that was read is TGTGCCAGCGGTGATCGCAACTATGCTGAGCAGTTC. It codes for CASGDRNYAEQF. The full CDR3 is CASGDRNYAEQFF.

This clone was seen a handful of times. Gene names follow the mouse nomenclature. The CDR3 goes on 1 residue after the read ends, and that part is filled in from the germline J gene. The V gene is TRBV26, the J gene TRBJ2-4; the D is unclear. The CDR3 is 14 amino acids. Trimming stripped 5 bases from V and 0 bases from J, with 9 bases between. Germline CDR1 is KGHPV and CDR2 is FQNQEV (reference sequence). The CDR3 is CASSARGSQNTLYF. Partial CDR3 DNA: TGTGCCAGCAGTGCCAGAGGAAGTCAAAACACCTTGTAC. The full variable domain, with the rest looked up from reference TRBV26 and TRBJ2-4, is NSKVIQTPRYLVKGQGQKAKMRCIPEKGHPVVFWYQQNKNNEFKFLINFQNQEVLQQIDMTEKRFSAECPSNSPCSLEIQSSEAGDSALYLCASSARGSQNTLYFGAGTRLSVL.

About this clone itself: Here the gene names and germline are mouse. Coverage ceases 1 residue before the CDR3 finishes, and the germline J gene fills in the end. The J gene is TRBJ2-2, the V gene TRBV26, with unresolved D. Trimming cost V 0 bases and J 6 bases, with 5 bases left between them. The germline gives CDR1 KGHPV, CDR2 FQNQEV (reference sequence). The length of the CDR3 is 13 residues. CDR3 DNA, as far as it was read: TGTGCCAGCAGTCTGTCGGGTCCCGGGCAGCTCTAC. This gives the protein CASSLSGPGQLY. The complete CDR3 sequence is CASSLSGPGQLYF.

There are a few counts of this clone. Germline and genes here are mouse. Read sequence stops 1 residue before the CDR3 end, and the germline J gene provides the missing end. V is TRBV13-3 and J is TRBJ2-7, with a weak D call TRBD1 (7 bases). CDR1 NNHDY and CDR2 SYVADS come from the germline V gene. Deletions cut 0 bases from V and 5 bases from J, with 9 bases between. The CDR3 runs to 13 residues. CDR3 protein: CASSDEGGDEQYF. The DNA read from the CDR3 is TGTGCCAGCAGTGATGAAGGGGGCGATGAACAGTAC.

Concerning this clone: Mouse gene names apply. The CDR3 sequence: CASSETGKGAEQFF. The DNA read from the CDR3 is TGTGCCAGCAGTGAGACAGGGAAAGGGGCTGAGCAGTTC. This chain uses TRBV13-1 with TRBJ2-1; 7 bases fit TRBD1. The missing CDR3 end, 1 residue past where the read stops, is filled in from the germline J gene. Germline V lookup: CDR1 NSHNY, CDR2 SYGAGN. J was trimmed by 7 bases and V by 2 bases; bases with no gene match: 6. The CDR3 totals 14 residues.

To note about this clone: Mouse germline and gene names are used. The missing CDR3 end, 1 residue past where the read stops, is filled in from the germline J gene. The chain combines TRBV13-2 with TRBJ2-1; the match to TRBD2 covers 10 bases. The CDR3 is made up of 15 amino acids. CDR1 and CDR2 (germline): NNHNN, SYGAGS (reference sequence). V trimming: 3 bases; J trimming: 3 bases; junction bases outside the gene matches: 3. The DNA read from the CDR3 is TGTGCCAGCGGTGCCGGACTGGGGGTCTATGCTGAGCAGTTC. This sequence encodes CASGAGLGVYAEQF. The CDR3 reads in full as CASGAGLGVYAEQFF.

Remarks on this clone: The germline and genes are mouse ones. The CDR3 end lies 1 residue beyond the end of the read and is filled in from the germline J gene. V and J are TRBV26 and TRBJ1-3, with D unclear. CDR1 and CDR2 from the germline V gene are KGHPV and FQNQEV (reference sequence). The V end lost 0 bases, the J end lost 0 bases, and 6 bases lay between the germline ends. The CDR3 has 15 residues. The CDR3 bases that were read are TGTGCCAGCAGTCTGTCACCCCTTTCTGGAAATACGCTCTAT. Translated: CASSLSPLSGNTLY. The entire CDR3 sequence reads CASSLSPLSGNTLYF. The whole variable domain, filled in from reference TRBV26 and TRBJ1-3, reads NSKVIQTPRYLVKGQGQKAKMRCIPEKGHPVVFWYQQNKNNEFKFLINFQNQEVLQQIDMTEKRFSAECPSNSPCSLEIQSSEAGDSALYLCASSLSPLSGNTLYFGEGSRLIVV.

About this clone: Here the gene names and germline are mouse. The read terminates 1 residue ahead of where the CDR3 ends, so the germline J gene completes it. Other DNA sequences in the same sample also yield this CDR3. This chain joins TRBV26 and TRBJ2-7; 8 bases are shared with TRBD1. CDR1 KGHPV and CDR2 FQNQEV come from the germline V gene (reference sequence). CDR3 length: 13 amino acids. V shed 2 bases, J shed 4 bases, and the junction held 1 base outside the gene matches. The CDR3 spells CASSLGQGYEQYF. The sequenced part of the CDR3 DNA is TGTGCCAGCAGTCTGGGACAGGGATATGAACAGTAC.

This clone rates as medium-sized. Mouse germline and gene names are used. The CDR3 extends 1 residue past the end of the read, so its final part is completed from the germline J gene. This chain joins TRBV3 and TRBJ1-3; D uncertain. Germline loops: CDR1 SNHLY, CDR2 FYNGKV (reference sequence). This CDR3 spans 12 amino acids. V lost 10 bases, J lost 0 bases, and 7 bases lay in between. The covered CDR3 bases are TGTGCCACACAGAATTCTGGAAATACGCTCTAT. It specifies CATQNSGNTLY. The full CDR3 sequence reads CATQNSGNTLYF.

This clone was seen just once. Genes and germline are mouse. The CDR3 end is not reached by the read, which stops 1 residue before it; the germline J gene fills it in. The chain combines TRBV26 with TRBJ1-1; the D is unclear. Trimming left V 2 bases short and J 8 bases short, with 3 bases between. CDR3 length equals 10 residues. Germline loops: CDR1 KGHPV, CDR2 FQNQEV (reference sequence). CDR3 DNA, as far as it was read: TGTGCCAGCAGTCTGAGGGAAGTCTTC. Translated, it gives CASSLREVF. The CDR3 reads in full as CASSLREVFF.

This clone has just a few counts. Germline and genes: mouse. The CDR3 end is not reached by the read, which stops 1 residue before it; the germline J gene fills it in. V and J are TRBV15 and TRBJ2-7; TRBD2 matches 8 bases. V shed 0 bases, J shed 7 bases, and the junction held 5 bases outside the gene matches. Per germline, CDR1 SGHND and CDR2 FRSKSL. The CDR3 is made up of 14 amino acids. The CDR3 loop is CASSLAGGAREQYF. The CDR3 DNA, read in part, is TGTGCCAGCAGTTTAGCAGGGGGGGCGCGGGAACAGTAC.

Regarding this clone: The genes are named according to mouse. The CDR3 end lies 1 residue beyond the end of the read and is filled in from the germline J gene. The genes are TRBV3 and TRBJ2-3; 9 bases fit TRBD2. Germline assignment: CDR1 SNHLY and CDR2 FYNGKV (reference sequence). V lost 4 bases to trimming and J lost 1 base; unmatched junction nucleotides: 3. The CDR3 sequence is 15 residues long. The CDR3 bases that were read are TGTGCCAGCAGCTCCAGACTGGGGGGTGCAGAAACGCTGTAT. It codes for CASSSRLGGAETLY. The entire CDR3 is CASSSRLGGAETLYF.

This clone turned up a few times. Genes and germline are mouse. Read coverage stops 1 residue before the CDR3 terminus; the germline J gene supplies the remainder. V and J are TRBV26 and TRBJ2-7; 10 positions match TRBD1. CDR3 length: 13 residues. Germline V lookup: CDR1 KGHPV, CDR2 FQNQEV (reference sequence). J lost 5 bases, V lost 4 bases, and 2 bases had no gene match. Partial CDR3 DNA: TGTGCCAGCAGTCCCGGGACAGGGGATGAACAGTAC. It translates to CASSPGTGDEQY. The CDR3 as a whole reads CASSPGTGDEQYF.

Details on this clone: Gene names are the mouse ones. The DNA ends 1 residue before the CDR3 does, and the rest of the CDR3 is filled in from the germline J gene. J is TRBJ2-2 and V is TRBV16; 9 bases map to TRBD2. Germline-derived CDR1 and CDR2 are SGHSA and FRNQAP. The CDR3 spans 16 residues. The trim removed 2 bases at V and 4 bases at J, leaving 5 bases unmatched. The sequenced part of the CDR3 DNA is TGTGCAAGCAGCTTAAGAGGCTGGGGGGGCACCGGGCAGCTCTAC. Encoded protein: CASSLRGWGGTGQLY. The CDR3 reads in full as CASSLRGWGGTGQLYF.

As for this clone: Mouse germline and gene names are used. The missing CDR3 end, 1 residue past where the read stops, is filled in from the germline J gene. The rearrangement links TRBV26 to TRBJ2-4; TRBD2 might be the D (6 bases). The CDR3 length is 13 residues. Trimming took 5 bases from V and 8 from J, leaving 14 bases between them. The germline gives CDR1 KGHPV, CDR2 FQNQEV (reference sequence). The CDR3 sequence: CASSSGLGSTLYF. The sequenced CDR3 bases are TGTGCCAGCAGTTCAGGGCTGGGGAGCACCTTGTAC.

Note on this clone: Gene labels here are mouse ones. The CDR3 extends 1 residue past the end of the read, so its final part is completed from the germline J gene. This chain uses TRBV3 with TRBJ2-4; maybe TRBD2 (6 bases). Germline V CDR1 and CDR2: SNHLY, FYNGKV (reference sequence). V gave up 3 bases and J gave up 1 base, with 8 bases separating them. The CDR3 is 14 amino acids. Incomplete CDR3 DNA: TGTGCCAGCAGCTTGCGGGGGGGTCAAAACACCTTGTAC. This translates into CASSLRGGQNTLY. The full-length CDR3 reads as CASSLRGGQNTLYF.

Note on this clone: The gene symbols are mouse symbols. The observed sequence ends 1 residue before the CDR3 terminus, with the missing tail filled in from the germline J gene. The chain carries TRBV16 and TRBJ2-5, with a possible D match to TRBD1 (6 bases). The V end was cut by 5 bases, the J end by 2 bases, with 11 bases between. The CDR3 has 14 residues. Germline lookup yields CDR1 SGHSA and CDR2 FRNQAP. The CDR3 spells CASSQQGGQDTQYF. The CDR3 DNA, read in part, is TGTGCAAGCAGCCAACAGGGTGGCCAAGACACCCAGTAC.

Comment on this clone: Germline and genes here are mouse. CDR3 DNA, as far as it was read: TGTGCCAGCAGCCAAGATAGCAGGGAGGGGTATGAACAGTAC. This gives the protein CASSQDSREGYEQY. In full, the CDR3 is CASSQDSREGYEQYF. The chain carries TRBV2 and TRBJ2-7, with a tentative D call TRBD1 (5 bases). The read ends 1 residue before the CDR3 terminus; that terminus is restored from the germline J gene. With 0 bases removed from V and 4 bases from J, the gap between germline ends came to 13 bases. The CDR3 loop spans 15 amino acids. Germline loops: CDR1 LGHNA, CDR2 YSYQKL.

This clone was seen more than once but under ten times. Mouse germline and gene names are used. The read gets to within 1 residue of the CDR3 end, and the germline J gene fills in the rest. The same CDR3 is also encoded by other DNA sequences in this sample. The genes are TRBV13-2 and TRBJ1-1, with TRBD1 as a possible D gene (6 bases). This CDR3 comprises 13 residues. CDR1 and CDR2 (germline): NNHNN, SYGAGS (reference sequence). V shed 5 bases and J shed 1 base, with 9 bases lying between them. CDR3 amino acids: CASGPGQNTEVFF. The DNA read from the CDR3 is TGTGCCAGCGGGCCGGGACAAAACACAGAAGTCTTC.

In the case of this clone: Mouse gene names apply. Sequencing ends 1 residue short of the CDR3 end; the germline J gene provides the rest. At the DNA level, this CDR3 is encoded by other sequences in the same sample as well. V usage is TRBV26 and J usage is TRBJ2-2; weak D call: TRBD1 (6 bases). Germline V gene sequence: CDR1 KGHPV, CDR2 FQNQEV (reference sequence). This CDR3 has 14 residues. The V end was cut by 6 bases, the J end by 0 bases, with 8 bases between. This CDR3 reads CASSPGANTGQLYF. The DNA read from the CDR3 is TGTGCCAGCAGCCCAGGGGCAAACACCGGGCAGCTCTAC.

This clone is judged medium-sized. Gene names follow the mouse nomenclature. Read coverage stops 1 residue before the CDR3 terminus; the germline J gene supplies the remainder. The V gene is TRBV26, the J gene TRBJ1-4, with TRBD1 matching 10 bases. Germline trimming cut 4 bases from V and 7 bases from J; bases unmatched to any gene: 6. The CDR3 is 15 residues long. Per germline, CDR1 KGHPV and CDR2 FQNQEV (reference sequence). Partial CDR3 DNA: TGTGCCAGCAGTCCGGGACAGGGGAGAGGCGAAAGATTATTT. It yields the protein CASSPGQGRGERLF. The full CDR3 protein is CASSPGQGRGERLFF.

As regards this clone: The genes and germline here are from mouse. The CDR3 here is CASSLSGGPYEQYF. CDR3 DNA, as far as it was read: TGTGCCAGCAGTCTGTCGGGGGGACCCTATGAACAGTAC. The chain is built from TRBV26 and TRBJ2-7; possibly TRBD2 for D (6 bases). Read data end 1 residue before the CDR3 end; the end is taken from the germline J gene. V gave up 0 bases and J gave up 2 bases, with 8 bases separating them. The CDR3 is 14 residues long. Per germline, CDR1 KGHPV and CDR2 FQNQEV (reference sequence).

As for this clone: Gene and germline names: mouse. Read data end 1 residue before the CDR3 end; the end is taken from the germline J gene. The chain joins TRBV26 to TRBJ2-3; D call uncertain. Deletions cut 3 bases from V and 0 bases from J, with 4 bases between. The CDR3 length is 13 residues. Germline V gene lookup returns CDR1 KGHPV and CDR2 FQNQEV (reference sequence). The CDR3 sequence is CASSLHSAETLYF. The part of the CDR3 DNA that was read is TGTGCCAGCAGTCTACACAGTGCAGAAACGCTGTAT. The full variable domain, with the rest looked up from reference TRBV26 and TRBJ2-3, is NSKVIQTPRYLVKGQGQKAKMRCIPEKGHPVVFWYQQNKNNEFKFLINFQNQEVLQQIDMTEKRFSAECPSNSPCSLEIQSSEAGDSALYLCASSLHSAETLYFGSGTRLTVL.

This clone was seen more than once but under ten times. Gene names follow the mouse nomenclature. The read falls 1 residue short of the CDR3 end, and the missing part is taken from the germline J gene. The chain employs TRBV26 and TRBJ2-4; no firm D call. V gave up 1 base and J gave up 0 bases, with 5 bases separating them. The CDR3 spans 14 residues. Per the germline V gene, CDR1 is KGHPV and CDR2 is FQNQEV (reference sequence). The part of the CDR3 DNA that was read is TGTGCCAGCAGTCTGTTGCAAAGTCAAAACACCTTGTAC. It codes for CASSLLQSQNTLY. From start to end, the CDR3 is CASSLLQSQNTLYF.

On this clone itself: Mouse names are used for the genes. From the germline J gene comes the end of the CDR3, since the read stops 1 residue before it. The rearrangement uses TRBV13-3 and TRBJ2-1; 9 bases map to TRBD2. Germline CDR1 and CDR2: NNHDY and SYVADS. The CDR3 covers 16 residues. The J segment lost 2 bases and the V segment lost 0 bases, leaving 3 bases of the junction unmatched. The covered CDR3 bases are TGTGCCAGCAGTGATGGGCTGGGGGGGTACTATGCTGAGCAGTTC. The encoded protein is CASSDGLGGYYAEQF. The CDR3 in full is CASSDGLGGYYAEQFF.

In this sample, this clone turned up a few times. Mouse names are used for the genes. The CDR3 extends 1 residue past the end of the read, so its final part is completed from the germline J gene. The chain uses TRBV3 and TRBJ1-4; D is unresolved. The germline V gene encodes CDR1 SNHLY and CDR2 FYNGKV (reference sequence). V lost 1 base to trimming and J lost 4 bases, with 10 bases between them. The CDR3 is 15 amino acids. The sequenced part of the CDR3 DNA is TGTGCCAGCAGCTTAGACGGACGGCGCAACGAAAGATTATTT. It translates to CASSLDGRRNERLF. The full CDR3 protein reads CASSLDGRRNERLFF.

On this clone: Each gene name is a mouse one. The read halts 1 residue ahead of the CDR3 end, with the missing end drawn from the germline J gene. The genes are TRBV3 and TRBJ1-4, with 12 bases fitting TRBD1. Unmatched junction bases numbered 5, after V lost 5 bases and J lost 7 bases. This CDR3 spans 15 amino acids. CDR1 SNHLY and CDR2 FYNGKV come from the germline V gene (reference sequence). Incomplete CDR3 DNA: TGTGCCAGCAGCCAGGGACAGGGGGCGACCGAAAGATTATTT. It translates to CASSQGQGATERLF. The complete CDR3 reads CASSQGQGATERLFF. Based on the CDR3 plus reference TRBV3 and TRBJ1-4, the full variable domain is GPKVLQIPSHQIIDMGQMVTLNCDPVSNHLYFYWYKQILGQQMEFLVNFYNGKVMEKSKLFKDQFSVERPDGSYFTLKIQPTALEDSAVYFCASSQGQGATERLFFGHGTKLSVL.